The subject of this entry is one T cell receptor beta chain. V was shortened by 1 base and J by 2 bases, with 8 bases between the two germline ends. The germline gives CDR1 SGHAT, CDR2 FQNNGV. The CDR3 contains 14 residues. The protocol was immunoSEQ multiplex PCR, while the TCRdb copy is restricted to in-frame clones and leaves out a portion. The sample carries around 200,000 clones, roughly 86% recorded once. This record comes from a study of blood T cell repertoires in COVID-19. On the study more broadly: Spain, Italy and the United States supplied samples that represented acute and convalescent COVID-19. Sample material is recorded as cDNA or gDNA derived from T cells, B-cell-depleted T cells, or PBMCs.

V and J are TRBV11-2 and TRBJ1-2, with a weak D call TRBD1 (6 bases). Material: peripheral blood. The TCR was taken from a man aged 18-30 years with active or convalescent COVID-19. CDR3 DNA: TGTGCCAGCAGCTTAGGTGACAGGAACTATGGCTACACCTTC. Translating it yields CASSLGDRNYGYTF.